The rows below give T cell receptor beta chains drawn from one sample of a study of vaccination effects on CD4 cells after COVID-19. Their recognized antigens are unknown. The data were produced by immunoSEQ multiplex PCR, yet TCRdb's version contains in-frame clones alone and is incomplete. Among tens of thousands of clones, 75% to 90% were seen once, and the ten largest hold 2% to 2.5%. The sequencing used CD4+ T cells from PBMCs cultured with HCoV-229E spike peptides, collected before COVID-19 vaccination. The receptors come from a human donor who received a COVID-19 vaccine. Each CDR3 is given with its conserved first and last residue. The order of the fields is CDR3 protein, CDR3 DNA, V gene, D gene, J gene, clone size. D genes are given only for firm matches. Expanded clones are given a class, and other clones once, few, many or no size at all.

CGLDRGRRETQYF | TGTGGTCTGGACAGAGGGCGGCGGGAGACCCAGTACTTC | TRBV30 | . | TRBJ2-5 | once
CASSSQGAYNQPQHF | TGTGCCAGCAGCTCTCAGGGGGCGTACAATCAGCCCCAGCATTTT | TRBV7-2 | TRBD1 | TRBJ1-5 | .
CASRVQGFMNTEAFF | TGTGCCAGCAGGGTGCAGGGCTTTATGAACACTGAAGCTTTCTTT | TRBV6-5 | . | TRBJ1-1 | .
CASSSRTATFNSPLHF | TGTGCCAGCAGCAGTAGGACAGCGACCTTTAATTCACCCCTCCACTTT | TRBV7-2 | . | TRBJ1-6 | .
CASSQPGSFAVLTF | TGCGCCAGCAGCCAGCCGGGATCCTTCGCCGTCCTGACTTTC | TRBV4-1 | . | TRBJ2-6 | .
CASGLPGNQPQHF | TGTGCTAGTGGTTTGCCCGGAAATCAGCCCCAGCATTTT | TRBV12-5 | . | TRBJ1-5 | .
CASSSARVTDTQYF | TGTGCCAGCAGCTCCGCCCGGGTGACAGATACGCAGTATTTT | TRBV7-9 | . | TRBJ2-3 | .
CASSPQRKTGELFF | TGTGCCAGCAGCCCACAGAGGAAAACCGGGGAGCTGTTTTTT | TRBV7-2 | . | TRBJ2-2 | .
CASGDRDPYNEQFF | TGTGCCAGCGGGGACAGGGACCCCTACAATGAGCAGTTCTTC | TRBV6-5 | TRBD1 | TRBJ2-1 | .
CASNKARGAGDTQYF | TGTGCCAGCAACAAGGCCCGGGGGGCGGGAGATACGCAGTATTTT | TRBV7-9 | . | TRBJ2-3 | .
CASSVGLNTGELFF | TGTGCCAGCAGCGTGGGATTGAACACCGGGGAGCTGTTTTTT | TRBV9 | . | TRBJ2-2 | few